The T cell receptor (beta chain) under discussion was sequenced for a study of T cells in Graves' hyperthyroidism and ophthalmopathy. CDR3 length: 13 amino acids. The V end lost 1 base, the J end lost 9 bases, and 12 bases lay between the germline ends. Overall study findings and caveats: Ophthalmopathy, which appeared later, was predicted by the model a median 6.5 months before onset.

At least ten counts were recorded for this clonotype. The antigen is not known. Researchers took RNA transcripts and amplified the TCR beta CDR3 regions from them. First-round RT-PCR targeting the TCR CDR3 was performed with the HTBI primer set. TCRdb re-called the multiplex PCR reads with MiXCR, one entry per CDR3 protein. The sample shows 500,000 to 700,000 distinct CDR3 sequences, approximately 15% of them seen only once. These patients, aged 18 to 65, had recently diagnosed hyperthyroidism lasting under 2 months. Exclusion followed for patients with uncontrolled infection, other autoimmune disease, pregnancy or lactation. The source of the PBMCs was 10 ml of fresh peripheral blood.

Sequenced input: blood. The J gene is TRBJ1-1, the V gene TRBV12-3 or TRBV12-4, with TRBD1 as a possible D gene (6 bases). The clonotype comes from a woman aged 18-29 years with Graves' hyperthyroidism. CDR3 loop: CASSLGTRGQAFF. The CDR3 bases are TGTGCCAGCAGTTTAGGGACCCGGGGGCAAGCTTTCTTT.